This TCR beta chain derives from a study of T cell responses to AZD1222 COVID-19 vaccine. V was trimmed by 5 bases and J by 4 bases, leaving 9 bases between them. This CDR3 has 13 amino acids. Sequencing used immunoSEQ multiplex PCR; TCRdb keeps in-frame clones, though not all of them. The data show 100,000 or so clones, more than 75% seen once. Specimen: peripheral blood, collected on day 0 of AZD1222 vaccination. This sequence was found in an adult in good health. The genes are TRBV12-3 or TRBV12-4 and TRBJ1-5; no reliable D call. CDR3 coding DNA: TGTGCCAGCAGTCTCTGGGGTAATCAGCCCCAGCATTTT. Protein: CASSLWGNQPQHF.